Below, 22 T cell receptor beta chains from the same sample are listed, as sequenced in a study of patients and donors after allogeneic stem cell transplantation. One entry per CDR3 protein, called by TCRdb with MiXCR from the RT-PCR reads. The repertoire holds hundreds of thousands of distinct CDR3 sequences, approximately 16% seen once, with 6% to 8% in the top ten. The sequenced sample consisted of blood, either unsorted or a sorted T cell fraction (not recorded which). The origin of the receptors is a human donor who was either an allogeneic HSCT recipient or a stem cell or donor lymphocyte infusion donor (not recorded which). It is not recorded whose cells these are; they may come from a transplant donor.

The chain has TRBV4-1 and TRBJ2-7; TRBD2 is a possible D gene (6 bases). Trimming took 4 bases from V and 2 from J, leaving 15 bases between them. CDR1 is MGHRA, CDR2 YSYEKL, per germline. The CDR3 loop spans 15 amino acids. CDR3 nucleotide sequence: TGCGCCAGCAGCCCTGACGGGAGTTCCGCCTACGAGCAGTACTTC. Protein product: CASSPDGSSAYEQYF.

This clonotype occurred many times. The chain has TRBV4-2 and TRBJ2-3, with 7 bases aligning to TRBD2. Germline trimming cut 1 base from V and 3 bases from J; bases unmatched to any gene: 7. The germline CDR1 and CDR2 sequences are LGHNA and YNFKEQ. This CDR3 spans 16 amino acids. The CDR3 DNA follows: TGTGCCAGCAGCCAAGGCGAGCGGGGACCAACAGATACGCAGTATTTT. Translating it yields CASSQGERGPTDTQYF.

This clonotype was found a few times. This chain connects TRBV2 to TRBJ2-1; 7 bases map to TRBD1. Trimming removed 6 bases from V and 4 bases from J; junction bases left unmatched: 6. Germline V gives CDR1 SNHLY, CDR2 FYNNEI. The CDR3 contains 14 residues. CDR3 nucleotides: TGTGCCAGCAGGAGGACAGGATTGTACAATGAGCAGTTCTTC. Translation gives CASRRTGLYNEQFF.

The table lists this clonotype with many counts. This sequence joins TRBV20-1 and TRBJ1-2; D gene uncertain. CDR1 and CDR2 from the germline V gene are DFQATT and SNEGSKA (reference sequence). The CDR3 spans 10 residues. V gave up 3 bases and J gave up 6 bases, with 5 bases separating them. As DNA, the CDR3 is TGCAGTGCTAGCGGGGATGGCTACACCTTC. Translated: CSASGDGYTF.

The sample holds a few counts of this clonotype. This sequence joins TRBV12-3 or TRBV12-4 and TRBJ2-1; 15 positions match TRBD2. V shed 6 bases and J 8 bases; nucleotides not matched to a gene: 14. The CDR3 runs to 18 residues. CDR3 amino acids: CASREGLAGGFFVDEQFF. CDR3 sequence (DNA): TGTGCCAGCAGGGAAGGACTAGCGGGGGGGTTTTTTGTCGATGAGCAGTTCTTC.

This clonotype was observed a few times. The chain joins TRBV2 to TRBJ2-7; 9 positions match TRBD2. V gave up 5 bases and J gave up 2 bases; unmatched junction bases: 7. Germline values: CDR1 SNHLY, CDR2 FYNNEI. CDR3 length: 15 residues. The CDR3 DNA follows: TGTGCCAGCAGTACCACTAGCGGGCGACCCTACGAGCAGTACTTC. Its protein product is CASSTTSGRPYEQYF.

This clonotype turned up a few times. The V and J genes are TRBV2 and TRBJ2-1; 8 bases align to TRBD2. J gave up 7 bases and V 7 bases, and 15 bases lay outside the gene matches. Germline V gives CDR1 SNHLY, CDR2 FYNNEI. CDR3 length: 16 residues. The CDR3 sequence is CASTNLGAGAGNEQFF. The CDR3 DNA follows: TGTGCCAGCACCAACTTGGGAGCGGGAGCTGGAAATGAGCAGTTCTTC.

This clonotype was seen ten or more times. The V and J genes are TRBV3-1 and TRBJ1-2; D uncertain. The CDR3 is made up of 15 amino acids. V gave up 0 bases and J gave up 4 bases, with 12 bases separating them. From germline, CDR1 is LGHDT and CDR2 YNNKEL (reference sequence). The CDR3 loop reads CASSQDMAGLYGYTF. Written as DNA, the CDR3 is TGTGCCAGCAGCCAAGATATGGCAGGTCTCTATGGCTACACCTTC. The entire variable domain, with the rest obtained from reference TRBV3-1 and TRBJ1-2, is as follows: DTAVSQTPKYLVTQMGNDKSIKCEQNLGHDTMYWYKQDSKKFLKIMFSYNNKELIINETVPNRFSPKSPDKAHLNLHINSLELGDSAVYFCASSQDMAGLYGYTFGSGTRLTVV.

This clonotype was found many times. The rearrangement joins TRBV5-1 to TRBJ2-1; a weak D match, TRBD2 (5 bases). Germline CDR1 SGHRS, CDR2 YFSETQ. The CDR3 spans 15 residues. V lost 3 bases and J 4 bases, leaving 14 bases between the germline ends. The CDR3 reads CASSSSGGVYNEQFF. CDR3 coding DNA: TGCGCCAGCAGCTCAAGCGGAGGAGTATACAATGAGCAGTTCTTC.

The chain is built from TRBV5-1 and TRBJ2-1; possible D gene TRBD1, 6 bases. The CDR3 covers 13 residues. The germline V and J ends were trimmed by 6 bases and 8 bases, with 15 bases remaining between them. Germline V gives CDR1 SGHRS, CDR2 YFSETQ. Written as DNA, the CDR3 is TGCGCCAGCACCTCAACAGGGTTGGATGAGCAGTTCTTC. It encodes CASTSTGLDEQFF.

This clonotype was detected a few times. This rearrangement joins TRBV5-1 to TRBJ2-7; 9 nucleotides line up with TRBD2. V gave up 0 bases and J gave up 6 bases; unmatched junction bases: 10. The germline CDR1 and CDR2 sequences are SGHRS and YFSETQ. The CDR3 loop spans 16 amino acids. DNA for the CDR3: TGCGCCAGCAGCTTGGAAGGGGTTAGCGGGAGTGGCGAGCAGTACTTC. This encodes CASSLEGVSGSGEQYF.

This clonotype was detected ten times or more. The chain recombines TRBV10-2 with TRBJ2-4, with TRBD2 as a possible D gene (5 bases). Germline V gene data show CDR1 as WSHSY and CDR2 as SAAADI. The CDR3 loop spans 16 amino acids. Trimming removed 0 bases at V and 2 bases at J, with 11 bases between. The CDR3 is CASSESAVLSKNIQYF. The DNA for the CDR3 is TGCGCCAGCAGTGAGTCAGCGGTTTTGTCCAAAAACATTCAGTACTTC.

This chain connects TRBV5-1 to TRBJ2-3, with TRBD2 identical over 14 bases. V lost 4 bases and J lost 3; bases outside the gene matches: 4. CDR3 size: 16 residues. Germline values: CDR1 SGHRS, CDR2 YFSETQ. CDR3 DNA: TGCGCCAGCAGCGTCGGGACTAGCGGGGGTACAGATACGCAGTATTTT. As protein: CASSVGTSGGTDTQYF.

The V gene is TRBV5-1, the J gene TRBJ2-1; D not resolved. Between the trimmed V and J ends, which lost 5 bases and 0 bases, there was a span of 9 bases. Germline values: CDR1 SGHRS, CDR2 YFSETQ. The CDR3 runs to 14 residues. CDR3 sequence (DNA): TGCGCCAGCAGGAGTCCGAGCTCCTACAATGAGCAGTTCTTC. Its translation: CASRSPSSYNEQFF. Full variable domain (remainder filled in from reference TRBV5-1 and TRBJ2-1): KAGVTQTPRYLIKTRGQQVTLSCSPISGHRSVSWYQQTPGQGLQFLFEYFSETQRNKGNFPGRFSGRQFSNSRSEMNVSTLELGDSALYLCASRSPSSYNEQFFGPGTRLTVL.

The chain combines TRBV5-1 with TRBJ2-7; the match to TRBD2 covers 8 bases. This CDR3 comprises 15 residues. J lost 7 bases, V lost 0 bases, and 9 bases had no gene match. The germline gives CDR1 SGHRS, CDR2 YFSETQ. The DNA for the CDR3 is TGCGCCAGCAGCTTGGGCGGTAGCGGGATAGGGGAGCAGTACTTC. Translated, it gives CASSLGGSGIGEQYF. The complete variable domain, with remaining parts taken from reference TRBV5-1 and TRBJ2-7, reads KAGVTQTPRYLIKTRGQQVTLSCSPISGHRSVSWYQQTPGQGLQFLFEYFSETQRNKGNFPGRFSGRQFSNSRSEMNVSTLELGDSALYLCASSLGGSGIGEQYFGPGTRLTVT.

This clonotype was counted a few times. V is TRBV7-2 and J is TRBJ2-5, with D tentatively TRBD2 (5 bases). The CDR3 consists of 16 residues. The germline gives CDR1 SGHTA, CDR2 FQGNSA. V was pared by 1 base and J by 4 bases, with 16 bases between. The CDR3 loop is CASSLGGFSRAETQYF. The CDR3 nucleotides read TGTGCCAGCAGCTTAGGGGGATTCTCGAGGGCAGAGACCCAGTACTTC.

A few counts support this clonotype. This sequence joins TRBV11-2 and TRBJ2-1; D may be TRBD1 (5 bases). Germline V gives CDR1 SGHAT, CDR2 FQNNGV. This CDR3 spans 16 amino acids. V shed 3 bases and J shed 4 bases, with 16 bases lying between them. The CDR3 DNA reads TGTGCCAGCAGCTTCAAGGGGCTAAAACGGTACAATGAGCAGTTCTTC. Protein sequence: CASSFKGLKRYNEQFF.

The V call is TRBV12-3 or TRBV12-4, the J call TRBJ1-2, with D unresolved. This CDR3 region has 13 residues. The V gene lost 3 bases and the J gene lost 5 bases, with 10 bases spanning the gap. The CDR3 region has the DNA TGTGCCAGCAGTTTTTATCGAGAATATGGCTACACCTTC. Amino acids: CASSFYREYGYTF.

The CDR3 DNA follows: TGCAGCGTCCGTAAGCCTTTATCCGGGACTGAAGCTTTCTTT. It encodes CSVRKPLSGTEAFF. The chain joins TRBV29-1 to TRBJ1-1; the D is unclear. V was pared by 6 bases and J by 5 bases, with 19 bases between. Germline CDR1 is SQVTM and CDR2 is ANQGSEA. CDR3 length: 14 amino acids.

This clonotype showed up just a few times. This rearrangement joins TRBV6-5 to TRBJ2-7; TRBD2 matches 7 bases. Trimming removed 6 bases from V and 3 bases from J; junction bases left unmatched: 2. The germline gives CDR1 MNHEY, CDR2 SVGAGI. This CDR3 spans 12 amino acids. The CDR3 reads CASRRENYEQYF. The CDR3 bases are TGTGCCAGCAGGCGGGAGAACTACGAGCAGTACTTC.

This chain uses TRBV3-1 with TRBJ1-5; 10 positions match TRBD1. CDR3 size: 16 residues. With V trimmed by 4 bases and J by 3 bases, 6 bases remained unmatched. Looked up from germline, CDR1 is LGHDT and CDR2 is YNNKEL (reference sequence). The CDR3 DNA reads as TGTGCCAGCAGCCCACCGGACAGGGGGAACAATCAGCCCCAGCATTTT. Translating it yields CASSPPDRGNNQPQHF.

This sequence joins TRBV4-2 and TRBJ2-3; tentative D call: TRBD2 (6 bases). Germline V gives CDR1 LGHNA, CDR2 YNFKEQ. V was cut by 3 bases and J by 0 bases, with 16 bases left in between. The CDR3 runs 17 residues. DNA of the CDR3: TGTGCCAGCAGCCAGATGGGCCTAGCGTATAGCACAGATACGCAGTATTTT. It specifies CASSQMGLAYSTDTQYF.